The 18 T cell receptor beta chains reported below all come from one sample, sequenced in a study of blood T cells in healthy people across ages (dated by TCRdb to the mid-2010s). Library preparation employed 5' RACE. The data were produced on an Illumina HiSeq 2500. A second PCR of about 7 to 12 cycles was performed with a sample-barcoded 5' primer and a J-beta primer mix. Through fastp at Q25 and MiXCR, TCRdb rebuilt clones from the public reads, retaining in-frame beta chains. Rows matching on CDR3 protein sequence are summarized as one entry with the most common DNA and genes. The sample yields 980,000 or so distinct CDR3 sequences; 48% were counted once. The leading ten clones occupy around an eighth of the sample. The sequenced sample consisted of blood. These receptors all stem from a young man in good health.

This clonotype was observed a single time. The chain joins TRBV20-1 to TRBJ2-3; the match to TRBD2 covers 7 bases. The CDR3 sequence is 16 residues long. CDR1 and CDR2 (germline): DFQATT, SNEGSKA (reference sequence). V lost 0 bases, J lost 2 bases, and 8 bases stayed unmatched. CDR3 loop: CSARDFGLAATDTQYF. Written as DNA, the CDR3 is TGCAGTGCTAGAGATTTTGGGCTAGCGGCCACAGATACGCAGTATTTT.

The chain couples TRBV7-2 to TRBJ1-5, with TRBD1 identical over 9 bases. Germline trimming cut 2 bases from V and 3 bases from J; bases unmatched to any gene: 5. CDR3 length: 16 residues. Looked up from germline, CDR1 is SGHTA and CDR2 is FQGNSA. CDR3 protein: CASSLNQQGANQPQHF. The DNA for the CDR3 is TGTGCCAGCAGCTTAAACCAACAGGGGGCCAATCAGCCCCAGCATTTT.

This clonotype was observed a few times. The chain has TRBV4-2 and TRBJ2-7; the match to TRBD2 covers 8 bases. J was trimmed by 6 bases and V by 1 base; bases with no gene match: 8. There are 15 residues in the CDR3. In germline, CDR1 is LGHNA, CDR2 YNFKEQ. CDR3 in DNA: TGTGCCAGCAGCCAAGTAGGAGCGGGGGCGGGCGAGCAGTACTTC. It is translated as CASSQVGAGAGEQYF.

The gene calls are TRBV6-2 or TRBV6-3 and TRBJ2-7; no definite D call. Germline loops: CDR1 MNHEY, CDR2 SVGEGT. The germline V and J ends were trimmed by 7 bases and 0 bases, with 10 bases remaining between them. This CDR3 has 13 amino acids. CDR3 loop: CASTGRLSYEQYF. CDR3 DNA sequence: TGTGCCAGCACTGGACGGCTCTCCTACGAGCAGTACTTC.

The CDR3 DNA is TGTGCCAGCAGCTTGGACACCGATCCTCGGGGCATTCAGTACTTC. As protein: CASSLDTDPRGIQYF. The rearrangement joins TRBV5-6 to TRBJ2-7; TRBD2 might be the D (5 bases). Gene TRBJ2-4 matches the end of the DNA better, so the J call may be wrong. This CDR3 comprises 15 residues. Germline assignment: CDR1 SGHDT and CDR2 YYEEEE.

Note on this clonotype: A read error may produce the germline difference seen at one junction end. The gene calls are TRBV14 and TRBJ2-7, with no clear D. Germline assignment: CDR1 SGHDN and CDR2 FVKESK. The CDR3 consists of 16 residues. The CDR3 coding sequence is TGTGCCGGCAGCCACCCGACGCCTGAGAGCTCCTACGAGCAGTACTTC. Translated, it gives CAGSHPTPESSYEQYF.

This clonotype was counted only a few times. Relative to the germline gene, one junction end is altered; a read error may explain this. The V and J genes are TRBV5-1 and TRBJ2-3; maybe TRBD2 (5 bases). The length of the CDR3 is 14 residues. CDR1 is SGHRS, CDR2 YFSETQ, per germline. CDR3 residues: CASRLAGEADTQYF. DNA of the CDR3: TGCGCCAGCAGATTGGCGGGTGAGGCAGATACGCAGTATTTT.

V is TRBV10-3 and J is TRBJ2-4; either TRBD1 or TRBD2 may supply D (5 bases each). Matching the DNA end better, TRBJ2-7 makes the J call doubtful. Germline CDR1 reads ENHRY; CDR2 reads SYGVKD. The CDR3 has 15 residues. CDR3 sequence (DNA): TGTGCCATCAGTGAGCCGGGACCCCTGAGCTACGAGCAGTACTTC. Protein: CAISEPGPLSYEQYF.

In this sample, this clonotype turned up a few times. The rearrangement uses TRBV7-2 and TRBJ2-3; TRBD1 matches 9 bases. The CDR3 loop spans 15 amino acids. J was trimmed by 7 bases and V by 4 bases; bases with no gene match: 9. Germline V gives CDR1 SGHTA, CDR2 FQGNSA. CDR3 amino acids: CASSSAGQGLNTQYF. The CDR3 bases are TGTGCCAGCAGCTCGGCGGGACAGGGTTTGAATACGCAGTATTTT.

This clonotype was seen a few times. The V call is TRBV14, the J call TRBJ1-2; a weak D match, TRBD1 (6 bases). Trimming left V 4 bases short and J 1 base short, with 13 bases between. This CDR3 has 15 amino acids. CDR1 SGHDN and CDR2 FVKESK come from the germline V gene. The CDR3 DNA follows: TGTGCCAGCAGCCCGCGGACAGATTTTAACTATGGCTACACCTTC. Its protein product is CASSPRTDFNYGYTF.

The chain combines TRBV25-1 with TRBJ2-4, with a weak D call TRBD1 (7 bases). The J call is doubtful: the DNA matches TRBJ2-5 better. Germline values: CDR1 MGHDK, CDR2 SYGVNS. This CDR3 contains 16 residues. CDR3 bases: TGTGCCAGCAGTGAACGCGGCGGGACAGACGCGGGGACCCAGTACTTC. Encoded protein: CASSERGGTDAGTQYF.

The gene calls are TRBV5-8 and TRBJ2-3; D is possibly TRBD1 or TRBD2 (5 bases each). Germline V gives CDR1 SGHTS, CDR2 YDEGEE. Trimming cost V 5 bases and J 2 bases, with 15 bases left between them. The CDR3 contains 15 residues. CDR3 bases: TGTGCCAGCAGTCGGGGCAGGTACTACACAGATACGCAGTATTTT. Its protein is CASSRGRYYTDTQYF. The variable domain in full, completed from reference TRBV5-8 and TRBJ2-3, reads EAGVTQSPTHLIKTRGQQATLRCSPISGHTSVYWYQQALGLGLQFLLWYDEGEERNRGNFPPRFSGRQFPNYSSELNVNALELEDSALYLCASSRGRYYTDTQYFGPGTRLTVL.

This clonotype came up many times. The chain uses TRBV20-1 and TRBJ2-7; D may be TRBD2 (6 bases). V was cut by 1 base and J by 7 bases, with 14 bases left in between. Germline V CDR1 and CDR2: DFQATT, SNEGSKA (reference sequence). This CDR3 is 13 amino acids long. CDR3 sequence (DNA): TGCAGTGCTAGAGCTTCTAGCGTGCGGGAGCAGTACTTC. Translated, it gives CSARASSVREQYF.

This chain links TRBV7-2 with TRBJ2-3; D unresolved. Germline V lookup: CDR1 SGHTA, CDR2 FQGNSA. V lost 2 bases and J 2 bases, leaving 8 bases between the germline ends. This CDR3 spans 14 amino acids. CDR3 sequence (DNA): TGTGCCAGCAGCTTATACCAACTCACAGATACGCAGTATTTT. The encoded protein is CASSLYQLTDTQYF.

The chain uses TRBV12-3 or TRBV12-4 and TRBJ1-1; D ambiguous. The V gene lost 7 bases and the J gene lost 3 bases, with 12 bases spanning the gap. CDR3 length: 13 residues. The CDR3 spells CASTIGGDTEAFF. The CDR3 coding sequence is TGTGCCAGCACCATTGGCGGGGACACTGAAGCTTTCTTT.

The V gene is TRBV27, the J gene TRBJ2-5; 9 bases fit TRBD1. V lost 6 bases and J lost 2; bases outside the gene matches: 7. This CDR3 comprises 15 residues. Germline values: CDR1 MNHEY, CDR2 SMNVEV (reference sequence). DNA for the CDR3: TGTGCCAGCAGCCGCCTTGACAGGGGGCAAGAGACCCAGTACTTC. Translation: CASSRLDRGQETQYF.

In this sample, this clonotype turned up many times. The gene calls are TRBV28 and TRBJ2-7; possibly TRBD1 for D (6 bases). Germline V CDR1 and CDR2: MDHEN, SYDVKM. V gave up 2 bases and J gave up 5 bases, with 16 bases separating them. The CDR3 is 15 residues long. The CDR3 bases are TGTGCCAGCAGTTTACTCCCTGCAGGGGAAAACGAGCAGTACTTC. Translation gives CASSLLPAGENEQYF.

This clonotype came up a few times. The chain joins TRBV6-5 to TRBJ2-1, with D possibly being TRBD1 or TRBD2 (6 bases each). The CDR3 spans 15 residues. The germline gives CDR1 MNHEY, CDR2 SVGAGI. V lost 6 bases and J 3 bases, leaving 15 bases between the germline ends. CDR3 protein: CASSSGGSGYNEQFF. The CDR3 nucleotides read TGTGCCAGCAGCTCCGGGGGCAGCGGCTACAATGAGCAGTTCTTC.